This T cell receptor (beta chain) was profiled in a study of T cells after yellow fever vaccination. In regard to this clonotype: The target antigen is unknown.

General study points: The CD4 and CD8 compartments had a small share of their clonotypes in common. Primary-vaccination clones mostly resurfaced post-booster (more than 95% CD4, more than 85% CD8). One caveat is that FACS-sorted repertoires could contain abundant clonotypes contaminating from the bulk population.

TCRdb re-called the 5' RACE reads with MiXCR, one entry per CDR3 protein. The sample records a few hundred thousand distinct CDR3 sequences, around a sixth being singletons. The sequencing here drew on PBMCs, taken less than 6 days after the first yellow fever vaccination. The receptor was isolated from a young man who received the YFV17D yellow fever vaccine.

The CDR3 DNA is TGTGCCAGCAACCCTCCACAGGGGATAGGTGAAGCTTTCTTT. As protein: CASNPPQGIGEAFF. This chain joins TRBV6-1 and TRBJ1-1; 7 bases line up with TRBD1. CDR3 length equals 14 residues. In germline, CDR1 is MNHNS, CDR2 SASEGT. The J segment lost 7 bases and the V segment lost 7 bases, leaving 12 bases of the junction unmatched.